The clone carrying this T cell receptor (beta chain) was recorded a few times. The record originates from a study of blood T cell repertoires in COVID-19. Study context: Acute-phase and convalescent COVID-19 samples originated in the United States, Italy and Spain. Sources were T cells, B-cell-depleted T cells, or PBMCs; the material itself was cDNA or gDNA.

In the original workflow: Cell counts per sample came from amplifying reference gene primers. This table comes from immunoSEQ multiplex PCR, and its TCRdb copy is limited to in-frame clones, with some not included. V and J calls and clone size are given by that table; D and trimming were obtained from the DNA. The data hold 150,000 to 200,000 clones, with over 70% observed a single time. Germline V gene data show CDR1 as SGHNT and CDR2 as YENEEA. The J segment lost 2 bases and the V segment lost 3 bases, leaving 7 bases of the junction unmatched. The CDR3 length is 18 residues. The chain carries TRBV11-3 and TRBJ2-1, with 13 positions matching TRBD2. The specimen was peripheral blood. The sequence derives from a man aged 70-80 years with acute or convalescent COVID-19. The CDR3 region has the DNA TGTGCCAGCAGCTTGGGACTTGGACTAGCGGGGGCCTACAATGAGCAGTTCTTC. Protein product: CASSLGLGLAGAYNEQFF. Looking up the rest from reference TRBV11-3 and TRBJ2-1 gives the full variable domain: EAGVVQSPRYKIIEKKQPVAFWCNPISGHNTLYWYLQNLGQGPELLIRYENEEAVDDSQLPKDRFSAERLKGVDSTLKIQPAELGDSAVYLCASSLGLGLAGAYNEQFFGPGTRLTVL.